A selection of T cell receptor beta chains follows, all from one sample in a study of CD8+CD57+ T cells in acquired aplastic anemia. TCRdb re-called the reads with MiXCR, one entry per CDR3 protein. This sample has about 210,000 distinct CDR3 sequences; 34% occur once, and the top ten carry around 1.1%. What was sequenced was sorted CD4+, CD8+, or CD8+CD57+ T cells (not recorded which) from PBMCs. The receptor source for this set is a human donor in good health, serving as a control. Both conserved end residues are part of each CDR3. D genes are given only for firm matches. The size of a clone is reported for some rows only, either as once, few or many, or as a class for expanded clones.

TRBV2	many	TRBJ2-7	.	TGTGCCAGCAGTGGGACGTTCGACGAGCAGTACTTC	CASSGTFDEQYF
TRBV15	.	TRBJ1-5	.	TGTGCCACCAGCTCCGGGGGAGGGGATCAGCCCCAGCATTTT	CATSSGGGDQPQHF
TRBV29-1	.	TRBJ2-7	.	TGCAGCCCGGGACGGGGAGACTACGAGCAGTACTTC	CSPGRGDYEQYF
TRBV11-1	many	TRBJ1-6	.	TGTGCCAGCAGCCCAGGAAGGACAGATTATAATTCACCCCTCCACTTT	CASSPGRTDYNSPLHF
TRBV12-3/TRBV12-4	.	TRBJ1-1	.	.	CASSFGSGAEALF
TRBV30	few	TRBJ1-2	.	TGTGCCTGGAGTGCACTTCGATTAGCTCTCTATGGCTACACCTTC	CAWSALRLALYGYTF
TRBV9	many	TRBJ2-1	.	TGTGCCAGCAGCGCCGGCGGGGTCTTTTACAATGAGCAGTTCTTC	CASSAGGVFYNEQFF
TRBV20-1	.	TRBJ1-2	.	TGCAGTGTCCCTTTTAGAGTGGCTATATTCTTATGTGCTAACTATGGCTACACCTTC	CSVPFRVAIFLCANYGYTF
TRBV12-3/TRBV12-4	few	TRBJ1-3	.	TGTGCCAGCAGTTCCAGTTTGGCCCGCCGCTCTGGAAACACCATATATTTT	CASSSSLARRSGNTIYF
TRBV20-1	.	TRBJ2-1	.	TGCAGTGCTAGCGGGTCCAACAATGAGCAGTTCTTC	CSASGSNNEQFF
TRBV28	.	TRBJ1-5	TRBD1	TGTGCCAGTGGATGGGGACAGATTAGCAATCAGCCCCAGCATTTT	CASGWGQISNQPQHF
TRBV24-1	.	TRBJ2-1	TRBD1	TGTGCCACCAGTTTGACAGGGGATTACAATGAGCAGTTCTTC	CATSLTGDYNEQFF
TRBV6-5	few	TRBJ1-2	.	TGTGCCAGCAGTTTCGACTCCAACAATAACTATGGCTACACCTTC	CASSFDSNNNYGYTF
TRBV25-1	many	TRBJ2-2	.	TGTGCCAGCAGTACGGGACCCAACACCGGGGAGCTGTTTTTT	CASSTGPNTGELFF
TRBV5-1	few	TRBJ2-2	.	TGCGCCAGCTCACTCGTGGGGACGGCTGGGGAGCTGTTTTTT	CASSLVGTAGELFF
TRBV28	.	TRBJ2-7	.	TGTGCCAGCAGTCCCCTAGGGCGGGGCATCTCCTACGAGCAGTACTTC	CASSPLGRGISYEQYF
TRBV10-2	many	TRBJ1-4	.	TGCGCCAGCGGGGTTAACGGGGCCGAAAAACTGTTTTTT	CASGVNGAEKLFF
TRBV19	many	TRBJ1-6	TRBD1	TGTGCCAGCCGGGACAGAAAGAATTCACCCCTCCACTTT	CASRDRKNSPLHF
TRBV14	many	TRBJ2-5	.	TGTGCCAGCAGCCAGAGGGCCTTGGAGACCCAGTACTTC	CASSQRALETQYF
TRBV7-8	many	TRBJ1-5	.	TGTGCCAGCAGCTTAAGGGTAGGGACCGATCAGCCCCAGCATTTT	CASSLRVGTDQPQHF
TRBV6-5	many	TRBJ1-2	.	TGTGCCAGCAGTTACTCGCAGGGGCATGGCTACACCTTC	CASSYSQGHGYTF
TRBV16	few	TRBJ1-2	TRBD1	TGTGCCAGCAGCCTAGGAAGGGGGCTCGGCTATGGCTACACCTTC	CASSLGRGLGYGYTF
TRBV5-1	many	TRBJ2-7	.	TGCGCCAGCAGCTTGGGTCCGCAGGCCACACCTGGGGACGAGCAGTACTTC	CASSLGPQATPGDEQYF
TRBV7-8	.	TRBJ1-5	TRBD1	TGTGCCAGCAGCTTCAGGGGGAATCAGCCCCAGCATTTT	CASSFRGNQPQHF
TRBV20-1	many	TRBJ1-1	.	TGCAGTGCTAGTGTTATTCAGAACACTGAAGCTTTCTTT	CSASVIQNTEAFF
TRBV2	many	TRBJ1-3	.	TGTGCCAGCAGACCAGAATCCTCTGGAAACACCATATATTTT	CASRPESSGNTIYF
TRBV2	many	TRBJ2-1	TRBD2	TGTGCCAGCGTTAGTGGGACTAGCTCAGGAGAGCAGTTCTTC	CASVSGTSSGEQFF
TRBV20-1	.	TRBJ2-4	TRBD2	TGCAGTGCACCTGGACTAGCGGGAGGCTTAGCCAAAAACATTCAGTACTTC	CSAPGLAGGLAKNIQYF
TRBV7-8	.	TRBJ2-7	TRBD2	TGTGCCAGCAGCTTAAGGACTAGTGAGCAGTACTTC	CASSLRTSEQYF
TRBV2	few	TRBJ1-5	.	TGTGCTAGCACCCAACCAGGGAGCGATCAGCCCCAGCATTTT	CASTQPGSDQPQHF
TRBV13	.	TRBJ1-1	TRBD1	TGTGCCAGCAGCTTAACGGGACTGGACAGGGACCCTGAAGCTTTCTTT	CASSLTGLDRDPEAFF
TRBV24-1	once	TRBJ2-4	TRBD1	TGTGCCACCAGTGAGGGGACAGGGGCGGTAGGCATTCAGTACTTC	CATSEGTGAVGIQYF
TRBV20-1	many	TRBJ2-1	TRBD2	TGCAGTGCTAGAGGACCGGGACTAGTATACAATGAGCAGTTCTTC	CSARGPGLVYNEQFF
TRBV5-1	.	TRBJ1-1	TRBD1	TGCGCCAGCAGCCTTCGGACAGGGGGCTTCACTGAAGCTTTCTTT	CASSLRTGGFTEAFF
TRBV9	.	TRBJ2-3	TRBD1	TGTGCCAGCAGCGTAGGACAGGGGGCTGCAGATACGCAGTATTTT	CASSVGQGAADTQYF
TRBV5-1	many	TRBJ2-3	.	TGCGCCAGCAGCCTGGGCTCCACAGATACGCAGTATTTT	CASSLGSTDTQYF
TRBV19	many	TRBJ1-1	.	TGTGCCAGCAAGCTGGACGGCAAGAACACTGAAGCTTTCTTT	CASKLDGKNTEAFF
TRBV24-1	many	TRBJ2-5	.	TGTGCCACCAGTGATTCGATAGGAGCACAAGAGACCCAGTACTTC	CATSDSIGAQETQYF
TRBV9	many	TRBJ1-3	.	TGTGCCAGCAGCGCGGGACTTTCAGGAAACACCATATATTTT	CASSAGLSGNTIYF
TRBV4-1	.	TRBJ2-5	TRBD2	TGCGCCAGCAGCCATTTTTGGGGGGGGGACCAAGAGACCCAGTACTTC	CASSHFWGGDQETQYF
TRBV7-2	.	TRBJ1-1	.	TGTGCCAGCAGCTTTAGTAGGGGGAACACTGAAGCTTTCTTT	CASSFSRGNTEAFF
TRBV24-1	many	TRBJ2-5	.	TGTGCCACCAGTGATTCCCGGGACTACCAAGAGACCCAGTACTTC	CATSDSRDYQETQYF